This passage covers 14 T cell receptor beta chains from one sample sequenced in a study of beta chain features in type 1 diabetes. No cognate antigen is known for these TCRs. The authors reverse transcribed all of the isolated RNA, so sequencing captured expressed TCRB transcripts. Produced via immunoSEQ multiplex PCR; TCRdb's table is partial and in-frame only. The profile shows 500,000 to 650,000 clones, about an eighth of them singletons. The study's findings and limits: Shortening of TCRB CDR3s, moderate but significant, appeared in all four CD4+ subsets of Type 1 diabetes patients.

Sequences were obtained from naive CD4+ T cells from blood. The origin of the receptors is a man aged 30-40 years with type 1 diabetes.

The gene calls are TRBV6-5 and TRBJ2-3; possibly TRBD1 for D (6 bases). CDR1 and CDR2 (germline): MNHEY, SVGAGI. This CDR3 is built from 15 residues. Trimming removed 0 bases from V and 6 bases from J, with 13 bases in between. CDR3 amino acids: CASSYSNRAGDTQYF. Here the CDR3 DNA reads TGTGCCAGCAGTTACTCGAACAGGGCAGGGGATACGCAGTATTTT.

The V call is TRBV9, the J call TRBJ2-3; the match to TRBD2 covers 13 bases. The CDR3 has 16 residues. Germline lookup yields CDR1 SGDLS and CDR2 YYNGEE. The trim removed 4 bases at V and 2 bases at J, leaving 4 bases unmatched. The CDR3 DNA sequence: TGTGCCAGCAGCCTTACTAGCGGGGGGGCCACAGATACGCAGTATTTT. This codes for CASSLTSGGATDTQYF.

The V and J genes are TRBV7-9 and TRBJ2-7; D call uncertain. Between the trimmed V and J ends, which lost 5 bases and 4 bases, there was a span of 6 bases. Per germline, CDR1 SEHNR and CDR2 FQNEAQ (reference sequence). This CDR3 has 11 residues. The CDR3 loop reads CASSQVYEQYF. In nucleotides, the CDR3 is TGTGCCAGCAGCCAGGTATACGAGCAGTACTTC.

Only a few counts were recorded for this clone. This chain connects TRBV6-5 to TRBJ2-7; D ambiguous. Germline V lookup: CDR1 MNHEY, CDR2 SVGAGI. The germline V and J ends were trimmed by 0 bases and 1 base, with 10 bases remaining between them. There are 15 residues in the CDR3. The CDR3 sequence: CASSYSLVVSYEQYF. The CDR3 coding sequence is TGTGCCAGCAGTTACTCGCTGGTGGTTTCCTACGAGCAGTACTTC.

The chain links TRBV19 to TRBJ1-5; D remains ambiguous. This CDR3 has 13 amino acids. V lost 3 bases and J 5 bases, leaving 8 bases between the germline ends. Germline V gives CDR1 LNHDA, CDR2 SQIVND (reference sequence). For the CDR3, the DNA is TGTGCCAGTAGTATGAGCTTCGATCAGCCCCAGCATTTT. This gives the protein CASSMSFDQPQHF.

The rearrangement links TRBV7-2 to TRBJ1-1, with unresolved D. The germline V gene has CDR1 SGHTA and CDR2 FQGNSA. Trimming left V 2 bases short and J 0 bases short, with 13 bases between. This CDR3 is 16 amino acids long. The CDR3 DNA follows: TGTGCCAGCAGCTTAAGCCTCGGCAACATGAACACTGAAGCTTTCTTT. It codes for CASSLSLGNMNTEAFF.

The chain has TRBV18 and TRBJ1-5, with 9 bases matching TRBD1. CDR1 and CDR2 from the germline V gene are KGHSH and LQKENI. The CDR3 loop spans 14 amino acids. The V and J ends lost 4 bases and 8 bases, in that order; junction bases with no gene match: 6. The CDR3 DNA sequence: TGTGCCAGCTCACTGGGACAGGGTATCGAGCCCCAGCATTTT. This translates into CASSLGQGIEPQHF. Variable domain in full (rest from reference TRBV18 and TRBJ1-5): NAGVMQNPRHLVRRRGQEARLRCSPMKGHSHVYWYRQLPEEGLKFMVYLQKENIIDESGMPKERFSAEFPKEGPSILRIQQVVRGDSAAYFCASSLGQGIEPQHFGDGTRLSIL.

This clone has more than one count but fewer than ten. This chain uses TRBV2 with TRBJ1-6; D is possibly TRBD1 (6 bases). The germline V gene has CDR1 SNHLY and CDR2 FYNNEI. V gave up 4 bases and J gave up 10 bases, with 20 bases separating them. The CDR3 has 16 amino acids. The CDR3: CASSVGQGLEGSPLHF. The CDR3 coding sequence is TGTGCCAGCAGTGTGGGTCAGGGGTTGGAAGGCTCACCCCTCCACTTT.

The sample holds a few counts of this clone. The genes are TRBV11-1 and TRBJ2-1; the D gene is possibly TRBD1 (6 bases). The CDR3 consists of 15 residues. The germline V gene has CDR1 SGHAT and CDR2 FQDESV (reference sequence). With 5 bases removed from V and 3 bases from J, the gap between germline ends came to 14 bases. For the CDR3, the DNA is TGTGCCAGCAGCCTAGGACAGCCGAACTACAATGAGCAGTTCTTC. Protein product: CASSLGQPNYNEQFF.

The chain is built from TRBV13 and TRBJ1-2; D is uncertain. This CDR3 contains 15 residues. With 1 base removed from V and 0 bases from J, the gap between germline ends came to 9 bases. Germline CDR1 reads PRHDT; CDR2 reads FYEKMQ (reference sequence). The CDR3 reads CASSLARPPNYGYTF. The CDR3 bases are TGTGCCAGCAGCTTAGCCAGACCCCCTAACTATGGCTACACCTTC.

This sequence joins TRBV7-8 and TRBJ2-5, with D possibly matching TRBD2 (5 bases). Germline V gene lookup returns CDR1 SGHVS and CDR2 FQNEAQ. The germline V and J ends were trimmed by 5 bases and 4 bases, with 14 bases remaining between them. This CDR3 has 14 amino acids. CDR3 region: CASSRGRNGETQYF. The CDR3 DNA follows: TGTGCCAGCAGCAGAGGGAGAAATGGAGAGACCCAGTACTTC. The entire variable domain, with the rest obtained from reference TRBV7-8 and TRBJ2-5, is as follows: GAGVSQSPRYKVAKRGQDVALRCDPISGHVSLFWYQQALGQGPEFLTYFQNEAQLDKSGLPSDRFFAERPEGSVSTLKIQRTQQEDSAVYLCASSRGRNGETQYFGPGTRLLVL.

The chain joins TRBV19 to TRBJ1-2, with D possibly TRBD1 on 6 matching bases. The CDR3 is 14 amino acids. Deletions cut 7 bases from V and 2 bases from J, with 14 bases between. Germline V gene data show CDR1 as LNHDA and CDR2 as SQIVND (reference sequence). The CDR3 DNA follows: TGTGCCAGTACGAACAGGGAAAGGAACTATGGCTACACCTTC. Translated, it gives CASTNRERNYGYTF.

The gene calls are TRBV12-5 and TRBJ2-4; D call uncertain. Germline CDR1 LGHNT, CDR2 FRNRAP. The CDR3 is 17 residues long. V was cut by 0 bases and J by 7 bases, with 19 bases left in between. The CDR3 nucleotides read TGTGCTAGTGGTTTGGTACCATCCGCCGGACGACTTAACATTCAGTACTTC. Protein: CASGLVPSAGRLNIQYF.

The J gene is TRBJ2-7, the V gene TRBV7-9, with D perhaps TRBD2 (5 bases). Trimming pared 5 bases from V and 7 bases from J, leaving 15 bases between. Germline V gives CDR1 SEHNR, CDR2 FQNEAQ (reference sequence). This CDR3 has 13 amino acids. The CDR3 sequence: CASSPPSGGEQYF. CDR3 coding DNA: TGTGCCAGCAGCCCCCCGTCAGGAGGTGAGCAGTACTTC.